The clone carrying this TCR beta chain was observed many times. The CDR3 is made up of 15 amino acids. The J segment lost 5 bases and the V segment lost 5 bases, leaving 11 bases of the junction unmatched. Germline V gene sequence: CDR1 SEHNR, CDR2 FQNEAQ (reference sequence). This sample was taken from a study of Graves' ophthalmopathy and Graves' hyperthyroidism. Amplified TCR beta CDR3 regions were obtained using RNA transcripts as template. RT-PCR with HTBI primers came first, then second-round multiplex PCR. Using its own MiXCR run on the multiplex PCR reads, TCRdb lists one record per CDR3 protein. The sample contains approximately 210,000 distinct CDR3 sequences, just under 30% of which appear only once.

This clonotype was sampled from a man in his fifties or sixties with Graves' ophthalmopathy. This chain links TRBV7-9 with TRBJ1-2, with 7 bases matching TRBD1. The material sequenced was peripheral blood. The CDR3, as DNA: TGTGCCAGCAGCGACCCGACAGGGCCCAATTATGGCTACACCTTC. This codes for CASSDPTGPNYGYTF. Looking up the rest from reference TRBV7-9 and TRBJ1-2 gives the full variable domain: DTGVSQNPRHKITKRGQNVTFRCDPISEHNRLYWYRQTLGQGPEFLTYFQNEAQLEKSRLLSDRFSAERPKGSFSTLEIQRTEQGDSAMYLCASSDPTGPNYGYTFGSGTRLTVV.